Here is one TCR beta chain with its context. The CDR3 contains 12 residues. Trimming left V 1 base short and J 4 bases short, with 4 bases between. Germline CDR1 and CDR2: MNHNS and SASEGT. This specimen belongs to a study of blood T cell repertoires in COVID-19. Study-level background: From T cells, B-cell-depleted T cells, or PBMCs came the material, which was cDNA or gDNA.

Original analysis: It was from reference gene primer amplification that nucleated cell counts were estimated. Profiled with immunoSEQ multiplex PCR; TCRdb holds only in-frame clones, not every one. The V and J calls and clone size come from that table; D and trimming were worked out from the DNA. The sample has tens of thousands of clones, approximately 83% seen once. The source of this sequence is a man aged 70-80 years with active COVID-19. The chain joins TRBV6-1 to TRBJ1-1; D not resolved. Sequenced: peripheral blood. The CDR3: CASSEGATEAFF. The CDR3 DNA follows: TGTGCCAGCAGTGAAGGGGCCACTGAAGCTTTCTTT.